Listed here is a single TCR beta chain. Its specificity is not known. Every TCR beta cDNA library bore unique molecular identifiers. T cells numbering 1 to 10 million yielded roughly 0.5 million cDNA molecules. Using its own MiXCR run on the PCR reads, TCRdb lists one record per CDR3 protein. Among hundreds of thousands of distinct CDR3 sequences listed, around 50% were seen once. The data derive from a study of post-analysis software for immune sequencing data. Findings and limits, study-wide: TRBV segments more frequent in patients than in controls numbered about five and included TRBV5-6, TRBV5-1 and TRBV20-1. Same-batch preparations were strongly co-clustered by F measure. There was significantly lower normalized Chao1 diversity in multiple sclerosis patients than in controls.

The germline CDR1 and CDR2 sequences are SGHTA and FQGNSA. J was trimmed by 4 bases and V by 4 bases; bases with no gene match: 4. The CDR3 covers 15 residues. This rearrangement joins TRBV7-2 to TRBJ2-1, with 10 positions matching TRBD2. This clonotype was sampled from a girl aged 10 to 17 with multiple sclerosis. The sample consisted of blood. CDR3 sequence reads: CASSSASGRYNEQFF. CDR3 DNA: TGTGCCAGCAGCTCCGCTAGCGGGAGATACAATGAGCAGTTCTTC.